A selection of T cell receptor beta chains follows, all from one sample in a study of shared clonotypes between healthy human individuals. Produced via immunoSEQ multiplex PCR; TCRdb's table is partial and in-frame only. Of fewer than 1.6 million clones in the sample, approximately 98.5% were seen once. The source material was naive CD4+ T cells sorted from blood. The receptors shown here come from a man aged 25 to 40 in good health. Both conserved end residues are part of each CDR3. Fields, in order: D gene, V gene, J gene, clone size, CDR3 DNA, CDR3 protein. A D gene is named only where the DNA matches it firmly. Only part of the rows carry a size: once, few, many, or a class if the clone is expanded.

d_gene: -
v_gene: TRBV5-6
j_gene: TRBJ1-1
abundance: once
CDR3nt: TGTGCCAGCAGCTTTTTTACGGCCGTGATGAACACTGAAGCTTTCTTT
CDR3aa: CASSFFTAVMNTEAFF

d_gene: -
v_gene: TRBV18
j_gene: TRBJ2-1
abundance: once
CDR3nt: TGTGCCAGCTCACCACCGCGACTAAGAGACGAAAACAATGAGCAGTTCTTC
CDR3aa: CASSPPRLRDENNEQFF

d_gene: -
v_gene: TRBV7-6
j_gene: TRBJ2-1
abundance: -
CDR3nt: TGTGCCAGCAGCTTGGGTAATGAGCAGTTCTTC
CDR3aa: CASSLGNEQFF

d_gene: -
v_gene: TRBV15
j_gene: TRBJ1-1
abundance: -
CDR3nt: TGTGCCACCCAAGCTAAGGGAAACACTGAAGCTTTCTTT
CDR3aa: CATQAKGNTEAFF

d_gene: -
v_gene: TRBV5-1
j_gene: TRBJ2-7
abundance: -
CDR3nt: TGCGCCAGCAGCTTGGGGACAGCAAACATCTACGAGCAGTACTTC
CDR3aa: CASSLGTANIYEQYF

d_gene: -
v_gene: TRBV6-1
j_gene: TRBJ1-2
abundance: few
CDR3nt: TGTGCCAGCAGTGAGGTCGCCTCAGACGAAAATGGCTACACCTTC
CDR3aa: CASSEVASDENGYTF

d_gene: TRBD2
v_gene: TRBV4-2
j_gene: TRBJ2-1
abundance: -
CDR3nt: TGTGCCAGCAGCATAGGGGCGGGAGGGGACAATGAGCAGTTCTTC
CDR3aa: CASSIGAGGDNEQFF

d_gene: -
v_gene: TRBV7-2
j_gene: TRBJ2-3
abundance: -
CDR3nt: TGTGCCAGCAGCTTAGGACAGCGCACAGATACGCAGTATTTT
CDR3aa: CASSLGQRTDTQYF

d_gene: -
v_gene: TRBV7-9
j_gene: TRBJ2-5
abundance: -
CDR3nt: TGTGCCAGCACCCACGGGGATAGAGAGACCCAGTACTTC
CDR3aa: CASTHGDRETQYF

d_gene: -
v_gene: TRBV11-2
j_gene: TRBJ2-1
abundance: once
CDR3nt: TGTGCCAGCAGGAGCCTAGCTGGTCCCTACAATGAGCAGTTCTTC
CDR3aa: CASRSLAGPYNEQFF

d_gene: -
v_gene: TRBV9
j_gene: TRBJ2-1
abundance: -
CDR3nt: TGTGCCAGCAGCGCCAACAATGAGCAGTTCTTC
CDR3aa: CASSANNEQFF

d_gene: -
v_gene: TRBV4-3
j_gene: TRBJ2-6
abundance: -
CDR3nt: TGCGCCAGCAGCCCCTATGGGGCCAACGTCCTGACTTTC
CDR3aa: CASSPYGANVLTF

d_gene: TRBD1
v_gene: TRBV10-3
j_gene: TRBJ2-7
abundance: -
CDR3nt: TGTGCCATCAGTGATGGCGTGGGACAGGGGAACTACGAGCAGTACTTC
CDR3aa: CAISDGVGQGNYEQYF

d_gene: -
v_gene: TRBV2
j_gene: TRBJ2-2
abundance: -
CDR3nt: TGTGCCAGCAGTGAATACCCTACCGGGGAGCTGTTTTTT
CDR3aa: CASSEYPTGELFF

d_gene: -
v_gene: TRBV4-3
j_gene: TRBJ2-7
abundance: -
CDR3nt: TGCGCCAGCAGCCAAGAAGGACGAACCTACGAGCAGTACTTC
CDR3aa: CASSQEGRTYEQYF

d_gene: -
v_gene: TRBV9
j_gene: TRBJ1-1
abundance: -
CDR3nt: TGTGCCAGCAGCGTAGTAGCAAACATGAACACTGAAGCTTTCTTT
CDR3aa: CASSVVANMNTEAFF